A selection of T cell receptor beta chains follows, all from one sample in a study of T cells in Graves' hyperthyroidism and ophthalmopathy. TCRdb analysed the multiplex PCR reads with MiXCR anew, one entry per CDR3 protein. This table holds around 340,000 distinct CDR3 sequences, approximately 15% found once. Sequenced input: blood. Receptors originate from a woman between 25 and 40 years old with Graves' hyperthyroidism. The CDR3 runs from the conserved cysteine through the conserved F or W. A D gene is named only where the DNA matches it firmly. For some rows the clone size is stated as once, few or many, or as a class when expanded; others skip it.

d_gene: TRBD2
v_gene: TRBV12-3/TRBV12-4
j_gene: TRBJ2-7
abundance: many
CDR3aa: CASSQGTRTSSVNEQYF
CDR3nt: TGTGCCAGCAGTCAGGGGACCAGGACTAGCTCCGTCAACGAGCAGTACTTC

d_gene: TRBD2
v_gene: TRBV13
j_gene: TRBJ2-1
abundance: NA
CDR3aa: CASSSLTSGRDNEQFF
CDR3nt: TGTGCCAGCAGCTCCCTCACTAGCGGGAGGGACAATGAGCAGTTCTTC

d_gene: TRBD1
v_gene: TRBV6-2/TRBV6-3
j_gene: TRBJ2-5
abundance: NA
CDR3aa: CASSWDRGRRETQYF
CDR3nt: TGTGCCAGCAGTTGGGACAGGGGGCGCCGGGAGACCCAGTACTTC

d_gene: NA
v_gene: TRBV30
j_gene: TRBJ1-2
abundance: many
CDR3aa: CAWADLYGYTF
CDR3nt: TGTGCCTGGGCAGACCTGTATGGCTACACCTTC

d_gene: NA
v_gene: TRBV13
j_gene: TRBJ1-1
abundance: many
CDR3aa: CASSELRMNTEAFF
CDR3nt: TGTGCCAGCAGCGAACTAAGGATGAACACTGAAGCTTTCTTT

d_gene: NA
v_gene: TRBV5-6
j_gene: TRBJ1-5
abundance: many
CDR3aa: CASSLGVGVGQPQHF
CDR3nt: TGTGCCAGCAGCTTGGGGGTCGGGGTAGGACAGCCCCAGCATTTT

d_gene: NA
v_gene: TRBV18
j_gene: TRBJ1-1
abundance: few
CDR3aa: CASSPQGGRSAEAFF
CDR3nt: TGTGCCAGCTCACCACAGGGAGGCAGATCTGCTGAAGCTTTCTTT

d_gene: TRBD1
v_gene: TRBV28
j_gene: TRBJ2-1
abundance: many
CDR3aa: CASSRDRGLYNEQFF
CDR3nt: TGTGCCAGCAGTCGGGACAGGGGTCTCTACAATGAGCAGTTCTTC

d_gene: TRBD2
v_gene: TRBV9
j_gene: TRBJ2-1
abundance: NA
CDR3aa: CASSVKGTSGFF
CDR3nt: TGTGCCAGCAGCGTAAAGGGGACTAGCGGGTTCTTC

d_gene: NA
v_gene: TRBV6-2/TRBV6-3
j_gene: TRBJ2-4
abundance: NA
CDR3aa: CASRAGLAKNIQYF
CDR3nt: TGTGCCAGCAGAGCGGGCCTAGCCAAAAACATTCAGTACTTC

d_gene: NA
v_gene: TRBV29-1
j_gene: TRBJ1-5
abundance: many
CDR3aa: CSVGGQSNQPQHF
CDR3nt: TGCAGCGTTGGGGGACAAAGCAATCAGCCCCAGCATTTT

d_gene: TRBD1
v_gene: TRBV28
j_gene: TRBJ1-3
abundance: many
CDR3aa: CASSPGGSGNTIYF
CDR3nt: TGTGCCAGCAGTCCAGGGGGATCTGGAAACACCATATATTTT

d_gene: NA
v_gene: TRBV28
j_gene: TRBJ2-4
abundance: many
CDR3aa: CASSPPGAGKNIQYF
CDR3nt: TGTGCCAGCAGTCCTCCGGGGGCGGGCAAAAACATTCAGTACTTC

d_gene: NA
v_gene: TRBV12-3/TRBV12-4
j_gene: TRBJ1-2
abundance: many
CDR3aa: CASSFQRSVAYSNGYTF
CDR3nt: TGTGCCAGCAGTTTCCAACGATCGGTAGCGTACTCAAATGGCTACACCTTC

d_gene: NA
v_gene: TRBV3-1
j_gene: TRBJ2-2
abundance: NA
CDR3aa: CASSHGRITGELFF
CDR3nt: TGTGCCAGCAGCCACGGTCGGATCACCGGGGAGCTGTTTTTT

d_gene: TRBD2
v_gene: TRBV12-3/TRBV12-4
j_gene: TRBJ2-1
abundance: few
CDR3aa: CASSRAASGRGEQFF
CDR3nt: TGTGCCAGCAGCCGTGCCGCTAGCGGGAGAGGTGAGCAGTTCTTC

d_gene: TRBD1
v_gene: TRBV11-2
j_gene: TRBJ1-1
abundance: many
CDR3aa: CASSPGAGGTEAFF
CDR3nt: TGTGCCAGCAGCCCCGGGGCAGGGGGAACTGAAGCTTTCTTT

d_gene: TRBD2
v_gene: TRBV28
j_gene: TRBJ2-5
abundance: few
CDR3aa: CASSYLADQETQYF
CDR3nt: TGTGCCAGCAGTTATCTAGCGGATCAAGAGACCCAGTACTTC

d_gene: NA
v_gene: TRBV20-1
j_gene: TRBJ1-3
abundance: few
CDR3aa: CSAEGLEDGSGNTIYF
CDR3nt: TGCAGTGCCGAGGGTCTGGAGGACGGCTCTGGAAACACCATATATTTT

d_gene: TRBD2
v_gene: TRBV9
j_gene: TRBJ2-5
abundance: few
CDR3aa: CASSEQGTSGRKETQYF
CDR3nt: TGTGCCAGCAGCGAACAAGGGACTAGCGGGAGAAAAGAGACCCAGTACTTC

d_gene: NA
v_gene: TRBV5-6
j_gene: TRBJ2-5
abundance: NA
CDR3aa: CASSLEPGPQTQYF
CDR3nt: TGTGCCAGCAGCTTGGAACCCGGACCCCAGACCCAGTACTTC

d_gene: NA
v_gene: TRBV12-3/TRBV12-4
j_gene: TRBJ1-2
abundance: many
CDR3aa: CALLNRAGYGYTF
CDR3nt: TGTGCCTTATTGAACCGGGCCGGCTATGGCTACACCTTC

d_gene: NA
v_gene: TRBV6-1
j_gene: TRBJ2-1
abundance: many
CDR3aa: CASRGVGAGLYNEQFF
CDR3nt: TGTGCCAGCAGGGGCGTAGGGGCGGGATTGTACAATGAGCAGTTCTTC

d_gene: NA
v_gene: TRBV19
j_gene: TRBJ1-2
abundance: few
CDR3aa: CASSISGSRGYTF
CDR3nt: TGTGCCAGTAGTATATCGGGAAGTAGGGGCTACACCTTC

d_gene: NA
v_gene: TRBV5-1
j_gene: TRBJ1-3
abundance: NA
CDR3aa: CASSMGPNSGNTIYF
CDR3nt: TGCGCCAGCAGCATGGGACCGAACTCTGGAAACACCATATATTTT

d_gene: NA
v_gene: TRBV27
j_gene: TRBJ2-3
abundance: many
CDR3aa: CASSSGTPGAGRTQYF
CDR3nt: TGTGCCAGCAGTTCCGGGACCCCGGGCGCGGGACGTACGCAGTATTTT

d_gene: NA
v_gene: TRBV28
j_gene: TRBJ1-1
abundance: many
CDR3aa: CASSPQSAARLSFF
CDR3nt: TGTGCCAGCAGTCCCCAATCGGCAGCGCGGTTGTCTTTCTTT

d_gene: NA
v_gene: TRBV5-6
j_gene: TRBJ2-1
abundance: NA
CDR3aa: CASSPGRSSYNEQFF
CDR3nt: TGTGCCAGCAGCCCGGGACGCAGCTCCTACAATGAGCAGTTCTTC

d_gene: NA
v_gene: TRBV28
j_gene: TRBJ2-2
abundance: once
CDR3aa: CASSTRKRKNTGELFF
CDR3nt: TGTGCCAGCAGTACCCGTAAGCGGAAAAACACCGGGGAGCTGTTTTTT

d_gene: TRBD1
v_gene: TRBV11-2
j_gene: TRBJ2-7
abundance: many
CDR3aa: CASSPGQAPYEQYF
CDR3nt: TGTGCCAGCAGCCCGGGACAGGCGCCGTACGAGCAGTACTTC

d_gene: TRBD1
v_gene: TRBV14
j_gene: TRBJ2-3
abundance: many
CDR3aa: CASSSDRVGPDTQYF
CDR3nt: TGTGCCAGCAGCTCCGACAGGGTAGGGCCAGATACGCAGTATTTT

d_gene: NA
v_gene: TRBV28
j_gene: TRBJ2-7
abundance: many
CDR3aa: CASAGATYEQYF
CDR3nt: TGTGCCAGCGCCGGGGCGACTTACGAGCAGTACTTC

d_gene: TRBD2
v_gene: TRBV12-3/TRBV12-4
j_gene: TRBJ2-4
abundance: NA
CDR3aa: CASSASGLVVYPAKNIQYF
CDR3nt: TGTGCCAGCAGTGCCTCGGGACTAGTCGTTTATCCGGCCAAAAACATTCAGTACTTC

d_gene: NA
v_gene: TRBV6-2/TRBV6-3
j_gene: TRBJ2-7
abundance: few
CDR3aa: CASSALFVVTYEQYF
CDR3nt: TGTGCCAGCAGTGCCCTCTTCGTTGTCACCTACGAGCAGTACTTC

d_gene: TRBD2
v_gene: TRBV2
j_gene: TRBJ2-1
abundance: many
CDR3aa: CASRNLAGAYNEQFF
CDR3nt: TGTGCCAGCAGAAATCTAGCGGGAGCCTACAATGAGCAGTTCTTC